This record concerns one T cell receptor (beta chain) sequence. This specimen comes from a study of control samples from healthy donors and cancer patients. TCRdb keeps only in-frame clones here, not all; method: immunoSEQ multiplex PCR. The sample lists roughly 180,000 clones, roughly 94% occurring once. The receptor comes from a woman younger than 35 in good health. The sequenced material came from blood.

The CDR3 is CASSKPRAREAKNIQYF. CDR3 sequence (DNA): TGTGCCAGTAGTAAACCCCGAGCGAGGGAGGCCAAAAACATTCAGTACTTC. The rearrangement joins TRBV19 to TRBJ2-4, with D perhaps matching TRBD2 (5 bases). V was cut by 4 bases and J by 1 base, with 17 bases left in between. The CDR3 runs to 17 residues. Germline CDR1 LNHDA, CDR2 SQIVND (reference sequence).